These 29 T cell receptor beta chains originate from one sample sequenced in a study of graft-versus-host responses after intestinal transplantation. TCRdb's copy holds only in-frame clones and misses some; the assay was immunoSEQ multiplex PCR. The data contain tens of thousands of clones, over 85% of them seen just once; the ten biggest clones take up roughly 6%. The sequencing used PBMCs, collected about 790 days after a first intestinal transplant, on the day of a second. The origin of the receptors is a human patient who received an intestinal transplant, so some T cells may come from the graft donor.

CDR3 sequence: CASSVGTGKNIQYF. The CDR3 DNA sequence: TGTGCCAGCAGCGTGGGGACAGGAAAAAACATTCAGTACTTC. V gene TRBV7-8 combines with J gene TRBJ2-4, with TRBD1 identical over 8 bases. The CDR3 runs to 14 residues. The ends lost 5 bases at V and 4 bases at J; junction bases unmatched: 4. CDR1 is SGHVS, CDR2 FQNEAQ, per germline.

V and J are TRBV7-3 and TRBJ1-1; D is undetermined. CDR1 is SGHTA and CDR2 is FQGTGA in the germline V gene. The CDR3 length is 14 residues. V was clipped by 4 bases and J by 0 bases, with 9 bases between them. The DNA of the CDR3 is TGTGCCAGCAGCTCCTTTCCCATGAACACTGAAGCTTTCTTT. Amino acids: CASSSFPMNTEAFF.

V usage is TRBV2 and J usage is TRBJ2-3; TRBD2 matches 14 bases. Germline loops: CDR1 SNHLY, CDR2 FYNNEI. The CDR3 length is 16 residues. The V gene end was trimmed by 5 bases and the J gene end by 5 bases; junction bases not matched to a gene: 6. CDR3 DNA: TGTGCCAGCAGTCCCGGGACTAGCGGGAGATTAGATACGCAGTATTTT. Its protein is CASSPGTSGRLDTQYF.

The V and J genes are TRBV25-1 and TRBJ2-7; 8 bases fit TRBD2. V was pared by 1 base and J by 7 bases, with 9 bases of the junction left unmatched. The CDR3 extends over 15 amino acids. Germline V gene data show CDR1 as MGHDK and CDR2 as SYGVNS. The CDR3 DNA is TGTGCCAGCAGTGAATTGGTAGCGGGATCGAGGGAGCAGTACTTC. Translating it yields CASSELVAGSREQYF.

The V gene is TRBV10-3, the J gene TRBJ1-4; D may be TRBD1 (6 bases). There are 15 residues in the CDR3. Deletions cut 0 bases from V and 5 bases from J, with 10 bases between. From germline, CDR1 is ENHRY and CDR2 SYGVKD. CDR3 residues: CAISESGAKNEKLFF. DNA for the CDR3: TGTGCCATCAGTGAGTCGGGGGCCAAGAATGAAAAACTGTTTTTT.

This sequence joins TRBV6-4 and TRBJ1-5; D unclear. The germline gives CDR1 MRHNA, CDR2 SNTAGT. Trimming removed 3 bases from V and 2 bases from J, with 11 bases in between. The CDR3 has 15 amino acids. The CDR3: CASSDVAGGNQPQHF. The DNA for the CDR3 is TGTGCCAGCAGTGATGTCGCAGGTGGCAATCAGCCCCAGCATTTT.

This sequence joins TRBV7-9 and TRBJ1-1, with 8 bases identical to TRBD1. CDR3 length equals 12 residues. V lost 11 bases and J lost 1; bases outside the gene matches: 3. CDR1 is SEHNR and CDR2 is FQNEAQ in the germline V gene (reference sequence). The CDR3 nucleotides are TGTGCCGGACAGGGATGGAACACTGAAGCTTTCTTT. It specifies CAGQGWNTEAFF.

The chain employs TRBV2 and TRBJ1-1, with 10 bases aligning to TRBD1. This CDR3 has 14 amino acids. Looked up from germline, CDR1 is SNHLY and CDR2 is FYNNEI. V shed 6 bases and J 4 bases; nucleotides not matched to a gene: 5. The CDR3 DNA is TGTGCCAGCAGCCAGGGACAGGGGTTCACTGAAGCTTTCTTT. It yields the protein CASSQGQGFTEAFF. Full variable domain (remainder filled in from reference TRBV2 and TRBJ1-1): EPEVTQTPSHQVTQMGQEVILRCVPISNHLYFYWYRQILGQKVEFLVSFYNNEISEKSEIFDDQFSVERPDGSNFTLKIRSTKLEDSAMYFCASSQGQGFTEAFFGQGTRLTVV.

This chain uses TRBV7-8 with TRBJ2-7; no firm D call. V lost 3 bases and J lost 0, with 9 bases in between. Germline V CDR1 and CDR2: SGHVS, FQNEAQ. The CDR3 spans 14 residues. The CDR3 DNA follows: TGTGCCAGCAGCTTCTCTAGGAACTCCTACGAGCAGTACTTC. Protein product: CASSFSRNSYEQYF.

V gene TRBV6-6 combines with J gene TRBJ2-7; D not resolved. In germline, CDR1 is MNHNY, CDR2 SVGAGI (reference sequence). Trimming took off 2 bases at V and 3 bases at J, with 11 bases between the two ends. This CDR3 region has 14 residues. CDR3 sequence (DNA): TGTGCCAGCAGTTACCGCGGACCAGACTACGAGCAGTACTTC. Translated, it gives CASSYRGPDYEQYF.

The V and J genes are TRBV6-5 and TRBJ2-1; D unclear. Germline V lookup: CDR1 MNHEY, CDR2 SVGAGI. The CDR3 sequence is 13 residues long. The V end was cut by 5 bases, the J end by 0 bases, with 5 bases between. CDR3 amino acids: CASSDSSYNEQFF. CDR3 DNA sequence: TGTGCCAGCAGTGATAGCTCCTACAATGAGCAGTTCTTC.

The chain carries TRBV10-3 and TRBJ2-5; 9 bases line up with TRBD1. From germline, CDR1 is ENHRY and CDR2 SYGVKD. This CDR3 spans 15 amino acids. Trimming at V came to 0 bases and at J to 5 bases, leaving 4 bases not matched to a gene. The CDR3 DNA reads as TGTGCCATCAGTGAGTCGCCCGGACAGGGGGAGACCCAGTACTTC. It is translated as CAISESPGQGETQYF.

The J gene is TRBJ1-5, the V gene TRBV6-6; 10 bases align to TRBD1. The CDR3 runs 16 residues. The germline gives CDR1 MNHNY, CDR2 SVGAGI (reference sequence). Germline trimming cut 4 bases from V and 5 bases from J; bases unmatched to any gene: 8. CDR3 protein: CASSFRDRGGDQPQHF. The CDR3 DNA reads TGTGCCAGCAGTTTCCGGGACAGGGGAGGGGATCAGCCCCAGCATTTT.

This chain's CDR3 is CASSPGTPLTGELFF. CDR3 bases: TGTGCCAGCAGCCCCGGGACCCCCCTCACCGGGGAGCTGTTTTTT. V gene TRBV7-3 combines with J gene TRBJ2-2; D tentatively reads TRBD1 or TRBD2 (5 bases each). Between the trimmed V and J ends, which lost 5 bases and 4 bases, there was a span of 14 bases. Germline CDR1 is SGHTA and CDR2 is FQGTGA. The CDR3 consists of 15 residues.

The chain has TRBV28 and TRBJ2-2; D may be TRBD1 (6 bases). Looked up from germline, CDR1 is MDHEN and CDR2 is SYDVKM. The CDR3 extends over 16 amino acids. V lost 4 bases and J lost 0, with 12 bases in between. Here the CDR3 reads CASSSLGATNTGELFF. The CDR3 DNA reads TGTGCCAGCAGTTCCCTGGGGGCGACGAACACCGGGGAGCTGTTTTTT.

J is TRBJ1-3 and V is TRBV9; D unresolved. V lost 0 bases to trimming and J lost 4 bases, with 8 bases between them. This CDR3 region has 14 residues. The germline CDR1 and CDR2 sequences are SGDLS and YYNGEE. CDR3 loop: CASSVDFAGNTIYF. The CDR3 DNA reads TGTGCCAGCAGCGTAGATTTCGCCGGAAACACCATATATTTT. Combining the CDR3 with reference TRBV9 and TRBJ1-3 gives the whole variable domain DSGVTQTPKHLITATGQRVTLRCSPRSGDLSVYWYQQSLDQGLQFLIQYYNGEERAKGNILERFSAQQFPDLHSELNLSSLELGDSALYFCASSVDFAGNTIYFGEGSWLTVV.

V usage is TRBV27 and J usage is TRBJ2-7; 10 positions agree with TRBD1. Germline values: CDR1 MNHEY, CDR2 SMNVEV (reference sequence). The V segment lost 3 bases and the J segment 2 bases; nucleotides outside the gene matches: 7. The CDR3 spans 16 residues. The CDR3 DNA reads as TGTGCCAGCAGTTTCCTCCCGGGACAGGGGACCTACGAGCAGTACTTC. Encoded protein: CASSFLPGQGTYEQYF.

The V gene is TRBV11-3, the J gene TRBJ2-1; D remains ambiguous. Trimming cost V 0 bases and J 8 bases, with 5 bases left between them. This CDR3 spans 12 amino acids. The germline CDR1 and CDR2 sequences are SGHNT and YENEEA. The chain's CDR3 is CASSLEGYEQFF. The CDR3 bases are TGTGCCAGCAGCTTAGAAGGGTATGAGCAGTTCTTC.

The gene calls are TRBV7-2 and TRBJ2-2, with TRBD2 identical over 7 bases. V lost 1 base and J lost 1; bases outside the gene matches: 3. Looked up from germline, CDR1 is SGHTA and CDR2 is FQGNSA. The CDR3 is 16 amino acids. CDR3 residues: CASSLVGTMNTGELFF. CDR3 DNA sequence: TGTGCCAGCAGCTTAGTCGGGACTATGAACACCGGGGAGCTGTTTTTT.

The chain combines TRBV2 with TRBJ2-5, with 7 bases that match TRBD2. This CDR3 is 16 amino acids long. Germline V gene sequence: CDR1 SNHLY, CDR2 FYNNEI. Unmatched junction bases numbered 11, after V lost 6 bases and J lost 1 base. The CDR3 loop reads CASSQSGLGIQETQYF. The CDR3 DNA is TGTGCCAGCAGCCAAAGTGGACTAGGGATCCAAGAGACCCAGTACTTC.

J is TRBJ1-2 and V is TRBV6-4; weak D call: TRBD1 (5 bases). V gave up 2 bases and J gave up 2 bases, with 9 bases separating them. The germline gives CDR1 MRHNA, CDR2 SNTAGT. The CDR3 has 14 residues. The DNA of the CDR3 is TGTGCCAGCAGTGACCCAGACAGAAACTATGGCTACACCTTC. It is translated as CASSDPDRNYGYTF.

A remark on this clone: At one boundary the junction diverges from the germline segment, which might be a read error. Other DNA sequences of this sample code for an identical CDR3. J is TRBJ2-2 and V is TRBV5-1; 7 bases fit TRBD1. The CDR3 runs 14 residues. Germline-derived CDR1 and CDR2 are SGHRS and YFSETQ. CDR3 in amino acids: CASSFRQGRGELFF. The DNA of the CDR3 is TGCGCTAGCAGCTTCCGACAGGGTCGCGGGGAGCTGTTTTTT.

The chain combines TRBV10-1 with TRBJ2-5, with TRBD1 identical over 8 bases. The CDR3 covers 14 residues. J lost 1 base, V lost 2 bases, and 0 bases had no gene match. CDR1 and CDR2 (germline): WNHNN, SYGVQD (reference sequence). In DNA, the CDR3 is TGCGCCAGCAGTGAGGGGACAGGCCAAGAGACCCAGTACTTC. It codes for CASSEGTGQETQYF.

The gene calls are TRBV7-9 and TRBJ2-1; 8 bases are a match to TRBD1. CDR3 length: 13 residues. The V gene end was trimmed by 3 bases and the J gene end by 10 bases; junction bases not matched to a gene: 5. The germline V gene encodes CDR1 SEHNR and CDR2 FQNEAQ (reference sequence). The CDR3 DNA reads as TGTGCCAGCAGCTTTTCCGGACAGGGCGAGCAGTTCTTC. Protein product: CASSFSGQGEQFF.

DNA for the CDR3: TGTGCCAGCAGCGTTCAGGACAGGGGGTACAATGAGCAGTTCTTC. It yields the protein CASSVQDRGYNEQFF. This rearrangement joins TRBV9 to TRBJ2-1; TRBD1 aligns across 10 bases. The junction had 3 bases not matched to a gene; V was cut back by 2 bases and J by 4 bases. The CDR3 has 15 residues. Germline CDR1 and CDR2: SGDLS and YYNGEE.

The genes are TRBV6-1 and TRBJ1-3, with TRBD1 matching over 10 bases. Germline-derived CDR1 and CDR2 are MNHNS and SASEGT. There are 14 residues in the CDR3. With 6 bases clipped from V and 3 bases from J, the junction kept 2 bases outside the gene matches. CDR3 nucleotide sequence: TGTGCCAGCAGCCGGGACAGGGGTGGAAACACCATATATTTT. As protein: CASSRDRGGNTIYF.

The chain combines TRBV9 with TRBJ2-3, with TRBD1 identical over 7 bases. CDR1 is SGDLS and CDR2 is YYNGEE in the germline V gene. Trimming took 0 bases from V and 2 from J; bases not matched to a gene: 3. The CDR3 has 15 residues. CDR3 in amino acids: CASSVDGQDTDTQYF. As DNA, the CDR3 is TGTGCCAGCAGCGTAGATGGACAGGACACAGATACGCAGTATTTT.

The chain employs TRBV27 and TRBJ2-6; 14 bases fit TRBD2. This CDR3 is built from 18 residues. Germline values: CDR1 MNHEY, CDR2 SMNVEV (reference sequence). V lost 6 bases, J lost 2 bases, and 6 bases stayed unmatched. This chain's CDR3 is CASRGSGLAGAGANVLTF. CDR3 DNA: TGTGCCAGCAGGGGTTCGGGACTAGCGGGAGCTGGGGCCAACGTCCTGACTTTC.

This sequence joins TRBV9 and TRBJ2-2; TRBD1 agrees at 8 bases. The CDR3 has 14 amino acids. From germline, CDR1 is SGDLS and CDR2 YYNGEE. The J segment lost 3 bases and the V segment lost 3 bases, leaving 1 base of the junction unmatched. The CDR3 sequence: CASSEQGDTGELFF. DNA of the CDR3: TGTGCCAGCAGCGAACAGGGGGACACCGGGGAGCTGTTTTTT.